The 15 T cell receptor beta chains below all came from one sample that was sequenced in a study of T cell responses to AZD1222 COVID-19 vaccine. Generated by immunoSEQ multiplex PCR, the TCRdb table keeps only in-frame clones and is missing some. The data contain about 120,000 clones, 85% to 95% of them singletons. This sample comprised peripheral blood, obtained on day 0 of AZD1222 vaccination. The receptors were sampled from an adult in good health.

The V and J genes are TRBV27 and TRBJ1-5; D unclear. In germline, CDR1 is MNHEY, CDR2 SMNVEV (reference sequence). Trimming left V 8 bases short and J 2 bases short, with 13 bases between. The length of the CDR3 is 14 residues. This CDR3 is CASSVGSGNQPQHF. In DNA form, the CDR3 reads TGTGCCAGCTCGGTGGGGTCCGGCAATCAGCCCCAGCATTTT.

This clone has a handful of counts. The CDR3 sequence: CASSPIGRVNEQFF. The CDR3 DNA sequence: TGTGCCAGCAGCCCAATCGGACGGGTCAATGAGCAGTTCTTC. The chain couples TRBV7-9 to TRBJ2-1; D is uncertain. This CDR3 is 14 amino acids long. V lost 5 bases, J lost 6 bases, and 14 bases lay in between. Germline CDR1 is SEHNR and CDR2 is FQNEAQ (reference sequence).

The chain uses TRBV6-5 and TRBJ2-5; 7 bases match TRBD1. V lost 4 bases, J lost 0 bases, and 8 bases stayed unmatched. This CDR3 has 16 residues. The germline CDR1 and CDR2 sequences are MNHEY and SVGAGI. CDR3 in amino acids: CASSSYTGQYQETQYF. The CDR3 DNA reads TGTGCCAGCAGTTCCTACACGGGACAGTACCAAGAGACCCAGTACTTC.

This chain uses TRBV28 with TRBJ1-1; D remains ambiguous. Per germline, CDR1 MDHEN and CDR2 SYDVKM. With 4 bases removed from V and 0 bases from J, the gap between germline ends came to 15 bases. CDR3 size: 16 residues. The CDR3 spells CASSSGTAVMNTEAFF. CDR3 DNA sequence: TGTGCCAGCAGTTCGGGAACAGCCGTCATGAACACTGAAGCTTTCTTT. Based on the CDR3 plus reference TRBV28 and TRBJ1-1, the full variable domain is DVKVTQSSRYLVKRTGEKVFLECVQDMDHENMFWYRQDPGLGLRLIYFSYDVKMKEKGDIPEGYSVSREKKERFSLILESASTNQTSMYLCASSSGTAVMNTEAFFGQGTRLTVV.

The CDR3 nucleotides are TGCGCCAGCAGCCATGATAGCCCAGGGCTATTCGGCTACACCTTC. Protein product: CASSHDSPGLFGYTF. The V gene is TRBV4-1, the J gene TRBJ1-2; D possibly corresponds to TRBD1 (5 bases). The ends were cut back, 3 bases at V and 8 bases at J, with 19 bases in the middle. CDR1 is MGHRA and CDR2 is YSYEKL in the germline V gene. The CDR3 consists of 15 residues.

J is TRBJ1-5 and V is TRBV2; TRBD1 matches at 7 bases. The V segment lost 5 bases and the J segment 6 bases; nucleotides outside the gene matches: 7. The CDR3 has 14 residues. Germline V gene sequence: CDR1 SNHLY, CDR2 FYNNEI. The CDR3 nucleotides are TGTGCCAGCAGTTTCGACAGGGATTTTCAGCCCCAGCATTTT. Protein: CASSFDRDFQPQHF.

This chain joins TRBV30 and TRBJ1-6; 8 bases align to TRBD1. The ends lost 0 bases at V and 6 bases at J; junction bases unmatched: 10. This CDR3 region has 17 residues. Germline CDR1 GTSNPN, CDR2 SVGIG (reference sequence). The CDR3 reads CAWSVTGTGHFNSPLHF. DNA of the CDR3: TGTGCCTGGAGTGTGACCGGGACAGGTCACTTTAATTCACCCCTCCACTTT.

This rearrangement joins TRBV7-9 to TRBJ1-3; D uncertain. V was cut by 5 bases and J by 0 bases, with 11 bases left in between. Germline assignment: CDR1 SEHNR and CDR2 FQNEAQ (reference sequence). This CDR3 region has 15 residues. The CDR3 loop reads CASSPRGFSGNTIYF. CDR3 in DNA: TGTGCCAGCAGCCCGAGAGGTTTCTCTGGAAACACCATATATTTT. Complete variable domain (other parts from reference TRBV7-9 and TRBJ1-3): DTGVSQNPRHKITKRGQNVTFRCDPISEHNRLYWYRQTLGQGPEFLTYFQNEAQLEKSRLLSDRFSAERPKGSFSTLEIQRTEQGDSAMYLCASSPRGFSGNTIYFGEGSWLTVV.

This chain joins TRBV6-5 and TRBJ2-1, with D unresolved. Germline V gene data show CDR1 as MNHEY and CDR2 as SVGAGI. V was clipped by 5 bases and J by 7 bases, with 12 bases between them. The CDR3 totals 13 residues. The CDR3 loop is CASSRQSWNEQFF. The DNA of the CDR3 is TGTGCCAGCAGTCGCCAGAGTTGGAATGAGCAGTTCTTC.

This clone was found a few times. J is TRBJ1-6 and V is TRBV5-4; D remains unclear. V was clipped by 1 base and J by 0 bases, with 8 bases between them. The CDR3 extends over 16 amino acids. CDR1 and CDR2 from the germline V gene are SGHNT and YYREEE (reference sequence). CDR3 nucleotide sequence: TGTGCCAGCAGCTTGATGCGTAGCTCCTATAATTCACCCCTCCACTTT. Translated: CASSLMRSSYNSPLHF.

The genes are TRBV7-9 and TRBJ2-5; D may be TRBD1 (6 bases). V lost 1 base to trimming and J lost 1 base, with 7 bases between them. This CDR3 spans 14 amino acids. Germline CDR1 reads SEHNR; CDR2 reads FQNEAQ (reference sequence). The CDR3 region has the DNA TGTGCCAGCAGCTTAGGGGGGCCCCAAGAGACCCAGTACTTC. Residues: CASSLGGPQETQYF.

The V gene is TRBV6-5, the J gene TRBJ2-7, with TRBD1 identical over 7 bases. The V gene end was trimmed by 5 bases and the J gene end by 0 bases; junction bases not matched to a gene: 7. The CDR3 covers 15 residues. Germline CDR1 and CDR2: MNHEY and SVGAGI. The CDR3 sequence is CASSPGQAYSYEQYV. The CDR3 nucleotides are TGTGCCAGCAGTCCTGGACAGGCCTACTCCTACGAGCAGTACGTC.

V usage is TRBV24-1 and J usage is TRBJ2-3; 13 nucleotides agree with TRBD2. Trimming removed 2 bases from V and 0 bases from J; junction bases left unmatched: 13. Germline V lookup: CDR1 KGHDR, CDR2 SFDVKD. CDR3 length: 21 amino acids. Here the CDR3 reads CATSDSGTSGVSALSTDTQYF. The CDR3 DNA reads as TGTGCCACCAGTGATTCCGGGACTAGCGGGGTCTCGGCCCTTAGCACAGATACGCAGTATTTT.

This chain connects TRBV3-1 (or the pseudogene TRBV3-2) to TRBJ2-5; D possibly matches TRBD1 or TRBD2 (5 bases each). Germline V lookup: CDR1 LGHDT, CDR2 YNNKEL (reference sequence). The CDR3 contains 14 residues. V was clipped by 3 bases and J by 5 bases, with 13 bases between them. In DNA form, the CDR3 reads TGTGCCAGCAGCCACACAGGAGGATCGGAGACCCAGTACTTC. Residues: CASSHTGGSETQYF.

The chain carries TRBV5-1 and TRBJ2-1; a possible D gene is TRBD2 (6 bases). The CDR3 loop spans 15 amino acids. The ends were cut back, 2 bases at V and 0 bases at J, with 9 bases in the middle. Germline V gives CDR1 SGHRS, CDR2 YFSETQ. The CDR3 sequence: CASSFSGGSYNEQFF. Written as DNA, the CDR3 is TGCGCCAGCAGCTTTAGCGGAGGCTCCTACAATGAGCAGTTCTTC. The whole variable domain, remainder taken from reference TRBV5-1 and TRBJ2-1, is KAGVTQTPRYLIKTRGQQVTLSCSPISGHRSVSWYQQTPGQGLQFLFEYFSETQRNKGNFPGRFSGRQFSNSRSEMNVSTLELGDSALYLCASSFSGGSYNEQFFGPGTRLTVL.